This T cell receptor (beta chain) derives from a study of neurological immune-mediated disorders. CDR3 length: 21 residues. This clonotype was recorded many times. A single record per CDR3 protein comes from TCRdb applying MiXCR to the 5' RACE reads. This table holds approximately 60,000 distinct CDR3 sequences, 4.1% found once. This clonotype originated in a man aged 50 or older with multiple sclerosis. Sequencing input: PBMCs. V gene TRBV21-1 combines with J gene TRBJ1-5; TRBD1, the table's D call, lacks a check against the DNA. TRBV21-1 is labeled a pseudogene. The CDR3 protein is CASSKVLQGALGHFSNQPQHF. As DNA, the CDR3 is TGTGCCAGCAGCAAAGTCCTCCAGGGGGCGCTCGGGCATTTCAGCAATCAGCCCCAGCATTTT.